One and the same sample provided the 23 T cell receptor beta chains below, sequenced in a study of T cell responses to AZD1222 COVID-19 vaccine. Clones were sequenced by immunoSEQ multiplex PCR, and TCRdb holds only the in-frame ones, with some missing. This table has about 160,000 clones, around nine tenths appearing once. The source material was peripheral blood, sampled 28 days after the second AZD1222 dose. The receptors derive from an adult who received the AZD1222 COVID-19 vaccine.

V gene TRBV6-5 combines with J gene TRBJ2-2, with D possibly being TRBD2 (6 bases). Germline loops: CDR1 MNHEY, CDR2 SVGAGI. This CDR3 contains 15 residues. Trimming pared 5 bases from V and 5 bases from J, leaving 15 bases between. CDR3 sequence (DNA): TGTGCCAGCAGTCGTGACCCCGGAGGGACCGGGGAGCTGTTTTTT. Amino acid sequence: CASSRDPGGTGELFF.

The J gene is TRBJ2-1, the V gene TRBV7-3; 8 bases agree with TRBD1. This CDR3 is 13 amino acids long. Germline CDR1 and CDR2: SGHTA and FQGTGA. V was pared by 5 bases and J by 8 bases, with 5 bases of the junction left unmatched. The CDR3 sequence is CASSLRGRDEQFF. The CDR3 nucleotides are TGTGCCAGCAGCCTCAGGGGGCGGGATGAGCAGTTCTTC. Using reference TRBV7-3 and TRBJ2-1 for the parts outside the CDR3, the full variable domain is GAGVSQTPSNKVTEKGKYVELRCDPISGHTALYWYRQSLGQGPEFLIYFQGTGAADDSGLPNDRFFAVRPEGSVSTLKIQRTERGDSAVYLCASSLRGRDEQFFGPGTRLTVL.

The chain uses TRBV27 and TRBJ2-1; either TRBD1 or TRBD2 may supply D (6 bases each). Germline V gives CDR1 MNHEY, CDR2 SMNVEV (reference sequence). V was pared by 2 bases and J by 15 bases, with 14 bases between. The CDR3 length is 12 residues. DNA of the CDR3: TGTGCCAGCAGTTTAGAAGGACAGCGGGTGTTCTTC. This gives the protein CASSLEGQRVFF.

This clone was counted once. This sample also contains other DNA sequences that code for the same CDR3. This chain joins TRBV18 and TRBJ2-5; D not resolved. V was cut by 3 bases and J by 1 base, with 0 bases left in between. Per germline, CDR1 KGHSH and CDR2 LQKENI. This CDR3 contains 11 residues. The CDR3 reads CASSPQETQYF. Here the CDR3 DNA reads TGTGCCAGCTCACCCCAAGAGACCCAGTACTTC.

This sequence joins TRBV10-3 and TRBJ1-1; TRBD1 might be the D (5 bases). The germline CDR1 and CDR2 sequences are ENHRY and SYGVKD. CDR3 length: 17 amino acids. The V and J ends lost 6 bases and 4 bases respectively, with 24 bases between them. The CDR3 DNA reads as TGTGCCATCAGGTCGGGGCGCTCAGAGGCTATACCCACTGAAGCTTTCTTT. The encoded protein is CAIRSGRSEAIPTEAFF.

DNA of the CDR3: TGCGCCAGCAGCTTTAGGGACAGGGCGGAGACCCAGTACTTC. As protein: CASSFRDRAETQYF. This chain connects TRBV5-1 to TRBJ2-5; 9 bases map to TRBD1. Germline CDR1 is SGHRS and CDR2 is YFSETQ. CDR3 length: 14 residues. Trimming took 2 bases from V and 5 from J; bases not matched to a gene: 4.

V and J are TRBV19 and TRBJ1-2; D is uncertain. The CDR3 extends over 15 amino acids. Trimming took off 1 base at V and 3 bases at J, with 12 bases between the two ends. Germline assignment: CDR1 LNHDA and CDR2 SQIVND (reference sequence). In DNA, the CDR3 is TGTGCCAGTAGTATAGGAGCGGCCCCGGACTATGGCTACACCTTC. Protein: CASSIGAAPDYGYTF. Full variable domain (rest looked up from reference TRBV19 and TRBJ1-2): DGGITQSPKYLFRKEGQNVTLSCEQNLNHDAMYWYRQDPGQGLRLIYYSQIVNDFQKGDIAEGYSVSREKKESFPLTVTSAQKNPTAFYLCASSIGAAPDYGYTFGSGTRLTVV.

The rearrangement uses TRBV30 and TRBJ1-1, with D possibly TRBD1 on 5 matching bases. CDR1 and CDR2 (germline): GTSNPN, SVGIG (reference sequence). Trimming removed 4 bases at V and 4 bases at J, with 10 bases between. This CDR3 is 12 amino acids long. CDR3 loop: CAWIFGGTEAFF. DNA for the CDR3: TGTGCCTGGATTTTTGGGGGCACTGAAGCTTTCTTT.

The rearrangement joins TRBV19 to TRBJ1-2; D ambiguous. Germline V gene sequence: CDR1 LNHDA, CDR2 SQIVND (reference sequence). The CDR3 has 15 amino acids. Trimming left V 2 bases short and J 8 bases short, with 18 bases between. This CDR3 reads CASSISGHLRGGYTF. The CDR3 DNA sequence: TGTGCCAGTAGTATATCAGGTCATCTGAGAGGGGGCTACACCTTC.

The V and J genes are TRBV3-1 (or the pseudogene TRBV3-2) and TRBJ2-1; tentatively, D is TRBD2 (6 bases). The CDR3 extends over 15 amino acids. Germline loops: CDR1 LGHDT, CDR2 YNNKEL (reference sequence). The V gene lost 4 bases and the J gene lost 4 bases, with 14 bases spanning the gap. As DNA, the CDR3 is TGTGCCAGCAGCCCTAAGGGACTGGAATACAATGAGCAGTTCTTC. This gives the protein CASSPKGLEYNEQFF.

The V and J genes are TRBV25-1 and TRBJ2-7; 11 bases align to TRBD1. CDR1 is MGHDK, CDR2 SYGVNS, per germline. The CDR3 covers 14 residues. Germline trimming cut 7 bases from V and 2 bases from J; bases unmatched to any gene: 4. For the CDR3, the DNA is TGTGCCAGCACACCGGGACAGGGGGCCTACGAGCAGTACTTC. It translates to CASTPGQGAYEQYF.

The gene calls are TRBV6-1 and TRBJ1-5; D remains unclear. The V end lost 0 bases, the J end lost 0 bases, and 6 bases lay between the germline ends. Germline V lookup: CDR1 MNHNS, CDR2 SASEGT. CDR3 size: 15 residues. CDR3 amino acids: CASSEAGYSNQPQHF. CDR3 DNA sequence: TGTGCCAGCAGTGAAGCAGGGTATAGCAATCAGCCCCAGCATTTT.

The genes are TRBV6-4 and TRBJ1-2; the D is unclear. The CDR3 has 13 amino acids. Germline V gives CDR1 MRHNA, CDR2 SNTAGT. V lost 8 bases and J lost 3, with 13 bases in between. DNA of the CDR3: TGTGCCAGCTCTAGCGACCCCTACTATGGCTACACCTTC. It translates to CASSSDPYYGYTF.

The rearrangement uses TRBV11-2 and TRBJ2-7, with a possible D match to TRBD2 (6 bases). CDR1 is SGHAT, CDR2 FQNNGV, per germline. Trimming stripped 8 bases from V and 4 bases from J, with 12 bases between. This CDR3 spans 12 amino acids. This chain's CDR3 is CASGGKQYEQYF. The CDR3 DNA reads as TGTGCCAGCGGGGGGAAACAGTACGAGCAGTACTTC.

DNA for the CDR3: TGTGCCAGCAGTGAAGACTCCCCCCCCTCTAGTAACACTGAAGCTTTCTTT. Translation: CASSEDSPPSSNTEAFF. The gene calls are TRBV6-4 and TRBJ1-1; the D is unclear. The V and J ends lost 3 bases and 2 bases respectively, with 19 bases between them. The CDR3 is 17 amino acids. Germline V gives CDR1 MRHNA, CDR2 SNTAGT.

This clone has only a few counts. The V call is TRBV12-3 or TRBV12-4, the J call TRBJ2-5; 7 bases map to TRBD1. The CDR3 is 12 residues long. Trimming removed 6 bases from V and 6 bases from J; junction bases left unmatched: 4. The CDR3 spells CASRQGIKTQYF. CDR3 DNA: TGTGCCAGCAGACAGGGGATAAAGACCCAGTACTTC.

The chain joins TRBV10-3 to TRBJ1-5; 8 positions agree with TRBD1. Trimming cost V 0 bases and J 4 bases; bases outside gene matches: 2. The CDR3 length is 15 residues. The germline gives CDR1 ENHRY, CDR2 SYGVKD. This CDR3 is CAISESDRENQPQHF. The DNA of the CDR3 is TGTGCCATCAGTGAGTCGGACAGGGAGAATCAGCCCCAGCATTTT.

The J gene is TRBJ1-1, the V gene TRBV15, with D maybe TRBD1 (5 bases). V lost 6 bases and J 7 bases, leaving 18 bases between the germline ends. The length of the CDR3 is 14 residues. The germline V gene has CDR1 LNHNV and CDR2 YYDKDF (reference sequence). CDR3 sequence reads: CATRVAGGFGEAFF. DNA of the CDR3: TGTGCCACCAGGGTAGCGGGGGGTTTTGGTGAAGCTTTCTTT.

The chain employs TRBV7-2 and TRBJ2-7; D is unresolved. CDR1 and CDR2 (germline): SGHTA, FQGNSA. The V gene lost 3 bases and the J gene lost 7 bases, with 13 bases spanning the gap. The CDR3 is 13 amino acids. The CDR3: CASSFVQVGEQYF. As DNA, the CDR3 is TGTGCCAGCAGCTTTGTTCAGGTGGGGGAGCAGTACTTC.

The rearrangement uses TRBV18 and TRBJ1-5, with a possible D match to TRBD1 (6 bases). The CDR3 extends over 14 amino acids. With 4 bases removed from V and 5 bases from J, the gap between germline ends came to 12 bases. The germline CDR1 and CDR2 sequences are KGHSH and LQKENI. The CDR3 here is CASSLGGLYQPQHF. CDR3 nucleotide sequence: TGTGCCAGCTCACTAGGGGGACTCTATCAGCCCCAGCATTTT.

This clone is a singleton in its sample. This chain connects TRBV7-9 to TRBJ1-5; D is perhaps TRBD1 (6 bases). The CDR3 totals 16 residues. Trimming took off 5 bases at V and 0 bases at J, with 14 bases between the two ends. Per the germline V gene, CDR1 is SEHNR and CDR2 is FQNEAQ (reference sequence). CDR3 sequence reads: CASSPHRDLSNQPQHF. The CDR3, as DNA: TGTGCCAGCAGCCCTCACAGGGACCTTAGCAATCAGCCCCAGCATTTT.

J is TRBJ1-1 and V is TRBV5-1, with TRBD1 as a possible D gene (6 bases). V lost 5 bases and J lost 1, with 18 bases in between. The CDR3 contains 16 residues. The germline gives CDR1 SGHRS, CDR2 YFSETQ. The CDR3 sequence is CASRVWGASSNTEAFF. Written as DNA, the CDR3 is TGCGCCAGCAGGGTGTGGGGGGCTTCGTCGAACACTGAAGCTTTCTTT. The complete variable domain, with remaining parts taken from reference TRBV5-1 and TRBJ1-1, reads KAGVTQTPRYLIKTRGQQVTLSCSPISGHRSVSWYQQTPGQGLQFLFEYFSETQRNKGNFPGRFSGRQFSNSRSEMNVSTLELGDSALYLCASRVWGASSNTEAFFGQGTRLTVV.

V usage is TRBV19 and J usage is TRBJ1-1, with D possibly being TRBD1 (5 bases). V was shortened by 7 bases and J by 1 base, with 10 bases between the two germline ends. The CDR3 loop spans 13 amino acids. Per the germline V gene, CDR1 is LNHDA and CDR2 is SQIVND (reference sequence). CDR3 region: CASTRAPNTEAFF. The DNA for the CDR3 is TGTGCCAGTACCAGGGCACCGAACACTGAAGCTTTCTTT.